The 20 T cell receptor beta chains below come from one sample, sequenced in a study of OX40 agonist ivuxolimab in advanced cancers. The table came from immunoSEQ multiplex PCR; TCRdb's copy has only in-frame clones and leaves some out. Of tens of thousands of clones in the sample, around 85% were seen once. Source: CD4+ or CD8+ T cells sorted from blood, taken in a trial of the OX40 agonist ivuxolimab. These receptors were obtained from an adult with an advanced solid tumor such as melanoma, head and neck, liver or kidney cancer.

The chain is built from TRBV5-1 and TRBJ2-2, with a tentative D call TRBD1 (6 bases). Germline V gene lookup returns CDR1 SGHRS and CDR2 YFSETQ. CDR3 length: 13 amino acids. Trimming removed 4 bases at V and 5 bases at J, with 9 bases between. Here the CDR3 DNA reads TGCGCCAGCAGCGAGAGGGGGACCGGGGAGCTGTTTTTT. Its protein is CASSERGTGELFF. Full variable domain (missing parts from reference TRBV5-1 and TRBJ2-2): KAGVTQTPRYLIKTRGQQVTLSCSPISGHRSVSWYQQTPGQGLQFLFEYFSETQRNKGNFPGRFSGRQFSNSRSEMNVSTLELGDSALYLCASSERGTGELFFGEGSRLTVL.

The chain recombines TRBV2 with TRBJ2-1; TRBD1 matches at 7 bases. The CDR3 covers 15 residues. Losses at the gene ends were 5 bases for V and 4 bases for J; bases not matched to a gene: 8. Per the germline V gene, CDR1 is SNHLY and CDR2 is FYNNEI. The CDR3 DNA is TGTGCCAGCAGTCCTGACTGGACAGGTTACAATGAGCAGTTCTTC. This gives the protein CASSPDWTGYNEQFF.

The CDR3 DNA reads TGTGCCAGCAGGTCGGACCTAAATGAGCAGTTCTTC. Its translation: CASRSDLNEQFF. The V gene is TRBV6-5, the J gene TRBJ2-1; D is uncertain. Trimming removed 6 bases at V and 7 bases at J, with 10 bases between. The CDR3 length is 12 residues. CDR1 MNHEY and CDR2 SVGAGI come from the germline V gene.

The CDR3 spells CASSPRVQSSYEQYF. CDR3 bases: TGTGCCAGTAGCCCCCGAGTGCAGTCCTCCTACGAGCAGTACTTC. The J gene is TRBJ2-7, the V gene TRBV19; D is undetermined. In germline, CDR1 is LNHDA, CDR2 SQIVND (reference sequence). The CDR3 has 15 amino acids. Trimming took 6 bases from V and 0 from J, leaving 15 bases between them.

This clone was detected only once. This chain uses TRBV5-6 with TRBJ1-4; D gene uncertain. Germline lookup yields CDR1 SGHDT and CDR2 YYEEEE. The ends were cut back, 4 bases at V and 5 bases at J, with 9 bases in the middle. This CDR3 is built from 13 residues. Written as DNA, the CDR3 is TGTGCCAGCAGCGTCTCACAGAATGAAAAACTGTTTTTT. Its protein product is CASSVSQNEKLFF.

The V call is TRBV5-6, the J call TRBJ2-1; a possible D gene is TRBD2 (5 bases). CDR3 length: 15 residues. Germline V lookup: CDR1 SGHDT, CDR2 YYEEEE. V lost 1 base and J lost 4, with 12 bases in between. In DNA form, the CDR3 reads TGTGCCAGCAGCTTGACCGGACGGGGTTACAATGAGCAGTTCTTC. It yields the protein CASSLTGRGYNEQFF.

The genes are TRBV7-9 and TRBJ2-2; D may be TRBD1 (5 bases). The CDR3 extends over 12 amino acids. Germline values: CDR1 SEHNR, CDR2 FQNEAQ (reference sequence). Deletions cut 7 bases from V and 6 bases from J, with 9 bases between. The CDR3 DNA follows: TGTGCCAGCACCCAGGGTCCCGGGGAGCTGTTTTTT. Encoded protein: CASTQGPGELFF.

In its sample, this clone was seen once. For the CDR3, the DNA is TGTGCCAGCAGTTTAAGACGGGGCACAGATACGCAGTATTTT. Translated, it gives CASSLRRGTDTQYF. V gene TRBV27 combines with J gene TRBJ2-3, with D unresolved. The CDR3 extends over 14 amino acids. Germline values: CDR1 MNHEY, CDR2 SMNVEV (reference sequence). Trimming left V 2 bases short and J 1 base short, with 7 bases between.

The chain recombines TRBV6-1 with TRBJ1-2, with unresolved D. CDR3 size: 15 residues. Per germline, CDR1 MNHNS and CDR2 SASEGT. Trimming removed 0 bases from V and 2 bases from J, with 10 bases in between. The CDR3 nucleotides are TGTGCCAGCAGTGAAGCGGCACAGCCAAACTATGGCTACACCTTC. Translated: CASSEAAQPNYGYTF.

The rearrangement links TRBV6-6 to TRBJ1-2; TRBD1 is a possible D gene (6 bases). Trimming took off 6 bases at V and 7 bases at J, with 18 bases between the two ends. Germline loops: CDR1 MNHNY, CDR2 SVGAGI (reference sequence). This CDR3 has 14 amino acids. The CDR3 is CASSPWEQGFGYTF. As DNA, the CDR3 is TGTGCCAGCAGCCCCTGGGAACAGGGTTTTGGCTACACCTTC.

CDR3 bases: TGCGCCAGCAGCTTCCGACAGGGACCCCACAGAAACACCATATATTTT. Protein sequence: CASSFRQGPHRNTIYF. V usage is TRBV5-1 and J usage is TRBJ1-3, with 7 bases that match TRBD1. J lost 5 bases, V lost 2 bases, and 10 bases had no gene match. The length of the CDR3 is 16 residues. Germline lookup yields CDR1 SGHRS and CDR2 YFSETQ.

This clone was seen a few times. The chain is built from TRBV9 and TRBJ2-2; D unresolved. The CDR3 totals 15 residues. V was trimmed by 4 bases and J by 2 bases, leaving 12 bases between them. The germline V gene encodes CDR1 SGDLS and CDR2 YYNGEE. Here the CDR3 reads CASSPSGANTGELFF. CDR3 coding DNA: TGTGCCAGCAGCCCCAGTGGCGCCAACACCGGGGAGCTGTTTTTT.

The chain links TRBV11-2 to TRBJ2-1, with D possibly called TRBD1 or TRBD2 (5 bases each). V lost 4 bases and J 3 bases, leaving 19 bases between the germline ends. The CDR3 spans 17 residues. Germline V gives CDR1 SGHAT, CDR2 FQNNGV. CDR3 in DNA: TGTGCCAGCAGCTCCTCATTCGGGACGGAAAACTACAATGAGCAGTTCTTC. This translates into CASSSSFGTENYNEQFF. Filled out from reference TRBV11-2 and TRBJ2-1, the complete variable domain reads EAGVAQSPRYKIIEKRQSVAFWCNPISGHATLYWYQQILGQGPKLLIQFQNNGVVDDSQLPKDRFSAERLKGVDSTLKIQPAKLEDSAVYLCASSSSFGTENYNEQFFGPGTRLTVL.

This clone was found once. The rearrangement links TRBV4-1 to TRBJ2-2, with 13 positions matching TRBD2. The V gene's germline CDR1 is MGHRA and CDR2 YSYEKL. V lost 6 bases and J lost 0; bases outside the gene matches: 4. The CDR3 extends over 17 amino acids. The chain's CDR3 is CASRETSGRTNTGELFF. CDR3 sequence (DNA): TGCGCCAGCAGGGAGACTAGCGGGAGGACGAACACCGGGGAGCTGTTTTTT.

The gene calls are TRBV6-6 and TRBJ1-2; 9 bases match TRBD1. V was clipped by 2 bases and J by 6 bases; unmatched bases: 7. Germline-derived CDR1 and CDR2 are MNHNY and SVGAGI (reference sequence). The CDR3 is 15 residues long. CDR3 DNA: TGTGCCAGCAGTTACCTTATGACAGGGGGAAATGGCTACACCTTC. Encoded protein: CASSYLMTGGNGYTF.

This chain joins TRBV6-6 and TRBJ2-7; D is uncertain. CDR1 MNHNY and CDR2 SVGAGI come from the germline V gene (reference sequence). The V end was cut by 2 bases, the J end by 4 bases, with 9 bases between. The length of the CDR3 is 13 residues. CDR3 DNA sequence: TGTGCCAGCAGTTACCAACCCTCTTACGAGCAGTACTTC. It yields the protein CASSYQPSYEQYF.

The chain joins TRBV7-8 to TRBJ2-1; possible D gene TRBD2, 5 bases. The germline V and J ends were trimmed by 2 bases and 7 bases, with 9 bases remaining between them. The germline gives CDR1 SGHVS, CDR2 FQNEAQ. CDR3 length equals 13 residues. CDR3 protein: CASSLYPGNEQFF. The CDR3 DNA reads as TGTGCCAGCAGCTTATACCCGGGGAATGAGCAGTTCTTC. Variable domain in full (rest from reference TRBV7-8 and TRBJ2-1): GAGVSQSPRYKVAKRGQDVALRCDPISGHVSLFWYQQALGQGPEFLTYFQNEAQLDKSGLPSDRFFAERPEGSVSTLKIQRTQQEDSAVYLCASSLYPGNEQFFGPGTRLTVL.

This clone turned up a few times. For the CDR3, the DNA is TGTGCCAGCAGACAGGAGGCAGAGACCCAGTACTTC. Translation gives CASRQEAETQYF. The rearrangement joins TRBV2 to TRBJ2-5; either TRBD1 or TRBD2 may fit D (5 bases each). The CDR3 is made up of 12 amino acids. Trimming removed 6 bases from V and 4 bases from J, with 9 bases in between. CDR1 is SNHLY, CDR2 FYNNEI, per germline.

The chain links TRBV7-6 to TRBJ2-1; 8 bases are a match to TRBD2. Trimming cost V 5 bases and J 6 bases; bases outside gene matches: 12. The CDR3 spans 16 residues. Looked up from germline, CDR1 is SGHVS and CDR2 is FNYEAQ. The CDR3 spells CASSATREGRANEQFF. The CDR3 nucleotides are TGTGCCAGCAGCGCGACCCGGGAGGGCCGGGCCAATGAGCAGTTCTTC.

This sequence joins TRBV5-5 and TRBJ1-2; the D gene is possibly TRBD1 (5 bases). This CDR3 region has 17 residues. With 0 bases removed from V and 4 bases from J, the gap between germline ends came to 19 bases. Germline V lookup: CDR1 SGHKS, CDR2 YYEKEE (reference sequence). This chain's CDR3 is CASSLGPSGSSPYGYTF. The CDR3 DNA reads TGTGCCAGCAGCTTGGGGCCTTCAGGGTCTTCCCCCTATGGCTACACCTTC.